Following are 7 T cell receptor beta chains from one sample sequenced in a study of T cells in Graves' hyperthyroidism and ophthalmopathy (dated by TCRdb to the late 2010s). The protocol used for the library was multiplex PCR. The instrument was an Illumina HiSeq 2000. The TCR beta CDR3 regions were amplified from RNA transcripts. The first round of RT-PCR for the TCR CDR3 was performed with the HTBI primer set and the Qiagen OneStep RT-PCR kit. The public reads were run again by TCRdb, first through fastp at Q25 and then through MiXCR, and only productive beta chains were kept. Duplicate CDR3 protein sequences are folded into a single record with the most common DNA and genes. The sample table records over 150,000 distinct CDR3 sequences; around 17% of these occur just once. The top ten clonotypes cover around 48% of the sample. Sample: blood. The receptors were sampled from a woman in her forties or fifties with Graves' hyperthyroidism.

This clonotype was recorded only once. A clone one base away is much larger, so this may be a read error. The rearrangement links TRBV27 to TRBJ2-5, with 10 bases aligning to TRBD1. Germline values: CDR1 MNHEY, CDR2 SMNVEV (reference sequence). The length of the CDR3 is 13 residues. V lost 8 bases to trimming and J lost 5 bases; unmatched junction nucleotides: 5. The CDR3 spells CASWTGGEETQYF. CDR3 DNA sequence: TGTGCCAGCTGGACAGGGGGTGAGGAGACCCAGTACTTC.

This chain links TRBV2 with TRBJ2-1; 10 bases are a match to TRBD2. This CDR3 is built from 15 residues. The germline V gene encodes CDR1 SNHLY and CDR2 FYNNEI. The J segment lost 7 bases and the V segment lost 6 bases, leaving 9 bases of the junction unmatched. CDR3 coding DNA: TGTGCCAGCAGCTTACTAGCGGGAACTGCTAATGAGCAGTTCTTC. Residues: CASSLLAGTANEQFF.

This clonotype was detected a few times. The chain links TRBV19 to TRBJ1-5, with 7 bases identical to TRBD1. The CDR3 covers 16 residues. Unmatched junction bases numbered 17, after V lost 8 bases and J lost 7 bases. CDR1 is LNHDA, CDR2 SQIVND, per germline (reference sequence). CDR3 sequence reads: CASGTGSGKGGQPQHF. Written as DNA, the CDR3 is TGTGCCAGTGGCACCGGCAGCGGGAAAGGGGGCCAGCCCCAGCATTTT.

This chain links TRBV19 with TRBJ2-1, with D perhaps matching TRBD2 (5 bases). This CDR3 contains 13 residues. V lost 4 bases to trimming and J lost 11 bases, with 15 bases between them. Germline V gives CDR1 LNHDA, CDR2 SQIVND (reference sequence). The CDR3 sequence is CASSTQRGVQQFF. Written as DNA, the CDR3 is TGTGCCAGTAGTACCCAACGGGGTGTTCAGCAGTTCTTC. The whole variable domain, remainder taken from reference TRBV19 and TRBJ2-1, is DGGITQSPKYLFRKEGQNVTLSCEQNLNHDAMYWYRQDPGQGLRLIYYSQIVNDFQKGDIAEGYSVSREKKESFPLTVTSAQKNPTAFYLCASSTQRGVQQFFGPGTRLTVL.

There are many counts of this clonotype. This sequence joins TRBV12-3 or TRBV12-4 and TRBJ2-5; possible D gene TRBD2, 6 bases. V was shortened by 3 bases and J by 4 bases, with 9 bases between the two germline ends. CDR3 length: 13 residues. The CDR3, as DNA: TGTGCCAGCAGTTTTGCGGGAACAGAGACCCAGTACTTC. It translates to CASSFAGTETQYF.

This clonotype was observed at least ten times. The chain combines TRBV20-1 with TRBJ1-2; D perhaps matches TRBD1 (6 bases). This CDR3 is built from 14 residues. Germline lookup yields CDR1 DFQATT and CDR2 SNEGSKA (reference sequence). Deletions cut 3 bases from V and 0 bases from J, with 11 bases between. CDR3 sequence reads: CSARGGQTNYGYTF. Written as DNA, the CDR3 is TGCAGTGCTAGGGGAGGACAGACTAACTATGGCTACACCTTC.

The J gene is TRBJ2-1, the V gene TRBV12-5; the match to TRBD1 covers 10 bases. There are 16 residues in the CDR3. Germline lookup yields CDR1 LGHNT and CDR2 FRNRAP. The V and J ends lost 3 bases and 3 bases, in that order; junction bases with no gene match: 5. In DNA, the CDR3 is TGTGCTAGTGGTTTATGGGACAGGGGCTTCTACAATGAGCAGTTCTTC. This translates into CASGLWDRGFYNEQFF.